In this sample, the clone carrying this T cell receptor (beta chain) turned up a few times. Its target is unknown. TCRdb keeps only in-frame clones here, not all; method: immunoSEQ multiplex PCR. The table records roughly 82,000 clones, 89% of them present only once. This sample was included in a study of OX40 agonist ivuxolimab in advanced cancers. The wider study: Prior anti-PD-1, anti-PD-L1 or anti-CTLA-4 therapy was allowed; more than 30% had some. Study-level findings and limits: The study observed clonal expansion of CD4+ and CD8+ blood T cells by week 6 at 0.1 to 3.0 mg/kg.

Peripheral blood came from all dose cohorts at three timepoints. The CDR3 runs 13 residues. CDR1 and CDR2 from the germline V gene are SEHNR and FQNEAQ (reference sequence). The V end was cut by 4 bases, the J end by 3 bases, with 4 bases between. Sequencing used CD4+ or CD8+ T cells sorted from blood, obtained in a trial of the OX40 agonist ivuxolimab. The TCR sequence derives from an adult with an advanced solid tumor such as melanoma, head and neck, liver or kidney cancer. The rearrangement uses TRBV7-9 and TRBJ2-6, with unresolved D. As DNA, the CDR3 is TGTGCCAGCAGCTCCCTTGGGGCCAACGTCCTGACTTTC. Translating gives CASSSLGANVLTF. Drawing the rest from reference TRBV7-9 and TRBJ2-6, the complete variable domain is DTGVSQNPRHKITKRGQNVTFRCDPISEHNRLYWYRQTLGQGPEFLTYFQNEAQLEKSRLLSDRFSAERPKGSFSTLEIQRTEQGDSAMYLCASSSLGANVLTFGAGSRLTVL.